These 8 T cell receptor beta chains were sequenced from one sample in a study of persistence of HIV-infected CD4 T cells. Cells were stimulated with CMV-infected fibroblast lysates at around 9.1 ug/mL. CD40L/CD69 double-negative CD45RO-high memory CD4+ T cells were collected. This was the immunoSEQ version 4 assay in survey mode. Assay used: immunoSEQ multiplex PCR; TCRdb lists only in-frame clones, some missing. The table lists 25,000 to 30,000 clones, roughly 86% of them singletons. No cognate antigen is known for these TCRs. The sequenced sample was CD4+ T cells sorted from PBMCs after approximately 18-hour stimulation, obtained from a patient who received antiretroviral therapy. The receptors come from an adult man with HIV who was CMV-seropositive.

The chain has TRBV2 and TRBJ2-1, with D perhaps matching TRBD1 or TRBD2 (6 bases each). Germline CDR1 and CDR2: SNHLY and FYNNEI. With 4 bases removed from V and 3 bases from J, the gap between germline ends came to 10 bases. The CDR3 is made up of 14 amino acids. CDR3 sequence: CASSGGTNYNEQFF. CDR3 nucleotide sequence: TGTGCCAGCAGTGGCGGGACAAACTACAATGAGCAGTTCTTC.

CDR3 region: CASSEDRRGYGYTF. Here the CDR3 DNA reads TGCGCCAGCAGTGAGGACAGGAGGGGCTATGGCTACACCTTC. This chain connects TRBV10-1 to TRBJ1-2, with D possibly TRBD1 on 6 matching bases. Germline values: CDR1 WNHNN, CDR2 SYGVQD (reference sequence). This CDR3 has 14 residues. Trimming removed 2 bases at V and 4 bases at J, with 11 bases between.

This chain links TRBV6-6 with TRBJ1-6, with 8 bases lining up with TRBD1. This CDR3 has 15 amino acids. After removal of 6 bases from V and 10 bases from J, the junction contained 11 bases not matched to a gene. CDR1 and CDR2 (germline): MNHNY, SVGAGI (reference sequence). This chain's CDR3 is CASRDRDSGGSPLHF. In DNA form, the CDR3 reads TGTGCCAGCAGGGACAGGGACAGCGGCGGATCACCCCTCCACTTT.

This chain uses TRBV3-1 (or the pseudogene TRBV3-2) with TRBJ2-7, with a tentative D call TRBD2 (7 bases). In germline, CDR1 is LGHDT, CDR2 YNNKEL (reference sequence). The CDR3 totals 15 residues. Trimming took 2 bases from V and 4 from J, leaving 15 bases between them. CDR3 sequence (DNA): TGTGCCAGCAGCCAAATGGCGGGGGCCGATTACGAGCAGTACTTC. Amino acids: CASSQMAGADYEQYF.

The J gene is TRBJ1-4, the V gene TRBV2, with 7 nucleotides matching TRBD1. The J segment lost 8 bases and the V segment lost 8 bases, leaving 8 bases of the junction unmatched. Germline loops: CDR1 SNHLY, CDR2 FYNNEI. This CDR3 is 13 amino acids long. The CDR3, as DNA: TGTGCCAGCGCCCGACAGGGAGGCGAAAAACTGTTTTTT. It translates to CASARQGGEKLFF.

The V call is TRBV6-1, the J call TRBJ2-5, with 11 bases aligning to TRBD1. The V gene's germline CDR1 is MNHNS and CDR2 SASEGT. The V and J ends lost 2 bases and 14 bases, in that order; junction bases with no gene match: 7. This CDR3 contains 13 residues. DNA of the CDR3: TGTGCCAGCAGTGAATGGACAGGGGGCGCGCCCTACTTC. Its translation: CASSEWTGGAPYF.

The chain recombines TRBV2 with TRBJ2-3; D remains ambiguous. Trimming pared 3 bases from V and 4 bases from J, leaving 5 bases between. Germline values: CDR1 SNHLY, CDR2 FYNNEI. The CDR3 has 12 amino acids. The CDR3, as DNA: TGTGCCAGCAGTGACGTTCCAGATACGCAGTATTTT. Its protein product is CASSDVPDTQYF.

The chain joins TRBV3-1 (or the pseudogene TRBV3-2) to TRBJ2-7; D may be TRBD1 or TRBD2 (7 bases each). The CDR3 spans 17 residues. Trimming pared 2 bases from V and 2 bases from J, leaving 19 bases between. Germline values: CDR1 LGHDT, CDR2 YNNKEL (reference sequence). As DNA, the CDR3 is TGTGCCAGCAGCCAACATTCAGGCCAGGGGGGGACCTACGAGCAGTACTTC. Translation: CASSQHSGQGGTYEQYF.